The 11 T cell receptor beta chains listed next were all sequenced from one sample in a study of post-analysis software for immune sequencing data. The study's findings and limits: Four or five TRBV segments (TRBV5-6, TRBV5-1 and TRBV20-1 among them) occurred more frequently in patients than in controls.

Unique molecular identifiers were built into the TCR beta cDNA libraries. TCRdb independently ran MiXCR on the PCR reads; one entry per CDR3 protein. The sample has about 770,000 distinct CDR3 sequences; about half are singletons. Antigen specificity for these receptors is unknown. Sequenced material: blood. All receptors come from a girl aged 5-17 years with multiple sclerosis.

The CDR3 DNA follows: TGTGCCAGCAGCAGCGGGACGGCCTCTCGGGGCTACACCTTC. The encoded protein is CASSSGTASRGYTF. The genes are TRBV5-6 and TRBJ1-2, with a possible D match to TRBD1 (5 bases). The V end lost 4 bases, the J end lost 8 bases, and 18 bases lay between the germline ends. In germline, CDR1 is SGHDT, CDR2 YYEEEE. CDR3 size: 14 residues.

The CDR3 DNA reads as TGCGCCAGCCTTCCTGGTAGCAGCCCCGTGGTAGCGACCCCCTACGAGCAGTACTTC. Its protein is CASLPGSSPVVATPYEQYF. The chain links TRBV5-1 to TRBJ2-7; D perhaps matches TRBD2 (5 bases). Trimming removed 7 bases from V and 2 bases from J, with 31 bases in between. The CDR3 is 19 residues long. CDR1 and CDR2 from the germline V gene are SGHRS and YFSETQ.

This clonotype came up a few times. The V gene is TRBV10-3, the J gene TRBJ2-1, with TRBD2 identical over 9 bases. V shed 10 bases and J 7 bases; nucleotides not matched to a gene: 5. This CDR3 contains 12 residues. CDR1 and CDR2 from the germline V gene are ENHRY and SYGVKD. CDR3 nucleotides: TGTGCCAGGGGGACTAGCCGGAATGAGCAGTTCTTC. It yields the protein CARGTSRNEQFF.

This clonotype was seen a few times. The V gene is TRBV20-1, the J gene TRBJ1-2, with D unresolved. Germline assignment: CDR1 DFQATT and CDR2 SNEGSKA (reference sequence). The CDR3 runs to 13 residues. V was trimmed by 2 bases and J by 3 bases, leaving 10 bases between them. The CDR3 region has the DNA TGCAGTGCTAGACGGCCGGCCGACTATGGCTACACCTTC. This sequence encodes CSARRPADYGYTF.

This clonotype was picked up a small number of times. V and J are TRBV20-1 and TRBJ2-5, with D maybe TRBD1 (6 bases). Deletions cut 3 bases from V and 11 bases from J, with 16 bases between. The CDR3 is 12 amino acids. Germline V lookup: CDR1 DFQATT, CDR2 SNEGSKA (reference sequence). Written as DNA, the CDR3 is TGCAGTGCTAGGGAGTCAGGGGATGAGCAGTACTTC. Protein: CSARESGDEQYF.

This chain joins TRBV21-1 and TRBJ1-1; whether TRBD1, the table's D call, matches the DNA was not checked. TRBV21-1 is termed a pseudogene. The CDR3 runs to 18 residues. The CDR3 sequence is CASSTHWGVLRGNTEAFF. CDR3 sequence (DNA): TGTGCCAGCAGCACTCACTGGGGGGTGCTGAGGGGGAACACTGAAGCTTTCTTT.

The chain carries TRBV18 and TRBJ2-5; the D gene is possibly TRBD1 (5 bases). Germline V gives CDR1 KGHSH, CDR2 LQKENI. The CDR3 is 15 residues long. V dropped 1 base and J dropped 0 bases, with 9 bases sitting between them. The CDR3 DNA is TGTGCCAGCTCACCACTCGCACAGGACCAAGAGACCCAGTACTTC. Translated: CASSPLAQDQETQYF.

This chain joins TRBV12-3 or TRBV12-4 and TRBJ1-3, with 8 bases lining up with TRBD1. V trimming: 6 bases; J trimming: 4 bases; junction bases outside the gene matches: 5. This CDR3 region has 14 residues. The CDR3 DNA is TGTGCCAGCAGGGAAGGACAGGGAGGAAACACCATATATTTT. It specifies CASREGQGGNTIYF.

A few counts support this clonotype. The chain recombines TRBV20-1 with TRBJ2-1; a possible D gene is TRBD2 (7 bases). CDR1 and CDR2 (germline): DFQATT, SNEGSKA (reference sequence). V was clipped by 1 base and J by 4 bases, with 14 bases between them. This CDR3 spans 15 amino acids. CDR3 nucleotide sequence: TGCAGTGCTAGAGGGGGGGGACATCGATACAATGAGCAGTTCTTC. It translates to CSARGGGHRYNEQFF.

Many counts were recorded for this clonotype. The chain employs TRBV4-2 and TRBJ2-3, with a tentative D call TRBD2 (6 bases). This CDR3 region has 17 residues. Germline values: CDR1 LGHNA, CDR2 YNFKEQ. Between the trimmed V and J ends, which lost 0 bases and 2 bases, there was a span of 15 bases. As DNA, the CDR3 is TGTGCCAGCAGCCAAGAAGGAAGGGCGGGAACCACAGATACGCAGTATTTT. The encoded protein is CASSQEGRAGTTDTQYF.

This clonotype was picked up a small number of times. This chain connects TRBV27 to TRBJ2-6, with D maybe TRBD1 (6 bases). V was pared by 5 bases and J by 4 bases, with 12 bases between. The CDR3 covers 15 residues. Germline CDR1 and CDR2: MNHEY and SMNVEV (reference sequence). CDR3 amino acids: CASSPQGLGANVLTF. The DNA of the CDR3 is TGTGCCAGCAGTCCCCAGGGGTTGGGGGCCAACGTCCTGACTTTC.